This TCR beta chain was captured by sequencing in a study of beta chain features in type 1 diabetes. Reverse transcription of all isolated RNA meant that expressed TCRB transcripts were sequenced. TCRdb's table, derived via immunoSEQ multiplex PCR, lists solely in-frame clones and lacks some. The table lists approximately 140,000 clones, about 7.1% of them singletons. V shed 4 bases, J shed 1 base, and the junction held 3 bases outside the gene matches. The CDR3 length is 15 residues. Germline V lookup: CDR1 MNHNY, CDR2 SVGAGI (reference sequence). Sample: central memory CD4+ T cells from blood. This chain links TRBV6-6 with TRBJ2-2; TRBD1 aligns across 7 bases. This TCR was recovered from a woman aged 25 to 39 in good health. For the CDR3, the DNA is TGTGCCAGCAGTTTGACAGGGATGAACACCGGGGAGCTGTTTTTT. Amino acids: CASSLTGMNTGELFF.